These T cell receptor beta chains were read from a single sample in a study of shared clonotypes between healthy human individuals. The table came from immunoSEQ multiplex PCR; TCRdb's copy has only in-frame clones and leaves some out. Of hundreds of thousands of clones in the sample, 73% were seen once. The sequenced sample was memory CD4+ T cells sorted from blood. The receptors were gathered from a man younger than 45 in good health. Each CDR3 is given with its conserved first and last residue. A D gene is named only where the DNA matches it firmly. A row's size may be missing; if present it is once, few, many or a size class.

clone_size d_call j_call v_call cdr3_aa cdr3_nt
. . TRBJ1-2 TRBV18 CASITGPNYGYTF TGTGCCAGCATAACAGGGCCTAACTATGGCTACACCTTC
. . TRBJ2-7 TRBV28 CASTGYRASEQYF TGTGCCAGTACGGGATACAGGGCCTCCGAGCAGTACTTC
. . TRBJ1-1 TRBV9 CASSVAQHTEAFF TGTGCCAGCAGCGTAGCACAGCATACTGAAGCTTTCTTT
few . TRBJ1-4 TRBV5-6 CASTFQGLELFF TGTGCCAGCACCTTTCAGGGGCTGGAACTGTTTTTT
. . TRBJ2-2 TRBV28 CASGETGTTGGELFF TGTGCCAGCGGCGAAACCGGGACGACCGGCGGGGAGCTGTTTTTT
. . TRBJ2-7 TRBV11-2 CASSLDPPGGRGPGYEQYF TGTGCCAGCAGCTTAGATCCCCCCGGAGGTCGGGGGCCGGGCTACGAGCAGTACTTC
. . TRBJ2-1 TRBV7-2 CASSLVGQRFNEQFF TGTGCCAGCAGCTTAGTAGGGCAGCGGTTCAATGAGCAGTTCTTC
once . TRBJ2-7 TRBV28 CASISGRESYEQYF TGTGCCAGCATCAGCGGAAGGGAATCCTACGAGCAGTACTTC
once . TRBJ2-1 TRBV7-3 CASSRDLNEQFF TGTGCCAGCAGCAGGGACTTGAATGAGCAGTTCTTC
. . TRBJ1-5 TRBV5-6 CASSYPGGGQPQHF TGTGCCAGCAGCTACCCCGGGGGAGGCCAGCCCCAGCATTTT
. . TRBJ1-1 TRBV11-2 CASSFGASGAEAFF TGTGCCAGCAGCTTTGGGGCGAGTGGCGCTGAAGCTTTCTTT
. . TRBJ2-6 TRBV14 CASSQEGGRLSGANVLTF TGTGCCAGCAGCCAAGAGGGGGGCAGACTCTCTGGGGCCAACGTCCTGACTTTC
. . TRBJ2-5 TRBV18 CASSSLGETQYF TGTGCCAGCTCGTCGCTCGGTGAGACCCAGTACTTC
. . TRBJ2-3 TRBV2 CASMGGSTDTQYF TGTGCCAGCATGGGCGGAAGCACAGATACGCAGTATTTT
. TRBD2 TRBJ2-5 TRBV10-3 CAISPSGQETQYF TGTGCCATCAGCCCTAGCGGACAAGAGACCCAGTACTTC
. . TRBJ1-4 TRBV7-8 CASRPSVQGQGEKLFF TGTGCCAGCAGACCCTCTGTTCAGGGGCAGGGTGAAAAACTGTTTTTT
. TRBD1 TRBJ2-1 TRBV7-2 CASSSIRTGGAIF TGTGCCAGCAGCTCGATTCGGACAGGGGGCGCGATCTTC
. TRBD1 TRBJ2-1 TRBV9 CASSVSTGIVYNEQFF TGTGCCAGCAGCGTCTCGACAGGGATAGTCTACAATGAGCAGTTCTTC
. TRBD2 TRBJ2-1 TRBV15 CATSRDSGTSRPVF TGTGCCACCAGCAGAGATTCGGGGACTAGCCGGCCCGTCTTC
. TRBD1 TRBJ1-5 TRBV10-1 CASRMGTGPYSNQPQHF TGCGCCAGCAGGATGGGGACAGGGCCCTATAGCAATCAGCCCCAGCATTTT
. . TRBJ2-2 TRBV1 CTSSPAGTVWSGELFF TGCACCAGCAGCCCAGCCGGTACGGTCTGGTCCGGGGAGCTGTTTTTT
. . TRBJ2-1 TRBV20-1 CTAWGNEQFF TGCACCGCTTGGGGCAATGAGCAGTTCTTC